The 29 T cell receptor beta chains given below trace back to one sample, sequenced in a study of T cells in Graves' hyperthyroidism and ophthalmopathy. The CDR3 regions of TCR beta were amplified from RNA transcripts. The HTBI primer set was used in a first-round RT-PCR of the TCR CDR3. TCRdb processed the multiplex PCR reads anew with MiXCR; each CDR3 protein has one entry. This sample carries 700,000 or so distinct CDR3 sequences, about 17% of them seen once, and the ten largest clones take approximately 8%. The sequencing sample was made of blood. Receptors were obtained from a man aged 18-30 years with Graves' hyperthyroidism.

In its sample, this clonotype was seen many times. The chain uses TRBV25-1 and TRBJ2-7; D gene ambiguous. From germline, CDR1 is MGHDK and CDR2 SYGVNS. The length of the CDR3 is 14 residues. Trimming removed 6 bases from V and 2 bases from J, with 14 bases in between. CDR3 bases: TGTGCCAGCAGCGCCGCTAGGAAGGCCTACGAGCAGTACTTC. As protein: CASSAARKAYEQYF.

This clonotype was observed a few times. The gene calls are TRBV2 and TRBJ2-1, with TRBD2 as a possible D gene (6 bases). Trimming stripped 4 bases from V and 6 bases from J, with 22 bases between. This CDR3 spans 17 amino acids. Germline assignment: CDR1 SNHLY and CDR2 FYNNEI. CDR3 protein: CASSGMEGIRVGNEQFF. Here the CDR3 DNA reads TGTGCCAGCAGTGGGATGGAGGGGATCAGGGTGGGCAATGAGCAGTTCTTC.

The sample holds many counts of this clonotype. The V call is TRBV12-3 or TRBV12-4, the J call TRBJ2-5, with 8 positions matching TRBD2. The CDR3 runs 14 residues. V shed 3 bases and J 4 bases; nucleotides not matched to a gene: 4. The CDR3 loop is CASSFVGRGETQYF. The CDR3 DNA follows: TGTGCCAGCAGTTTTGTCGGGAGGGGAGAGACCCAGTACTTC.

This clonotype was observed a few times. The rearrangement links TRBV29-1 to TRBJ2-3, with unresolved D. Germline CDR1 reads SQVTM; CDR2 reads ANQGSEA. V lost 4 bases and J lost 3, with 14 bases in between. The CDR3 has 14 residues. CDR3 coding DNA: TGCAGCGTTGTAGACGGAACCAGGACAGATACGCAGTATTTT. Amino acid sequence: CSVVDGTRTDTQYF.

This clonotype was seen a handful of times. This chain connects TRBV20-1 to TRBJ2-3; D call uncertain. CDR3 length: 14 amino acids. Trimming took 7 bases from V and 2 from J, leaving 16 bases between them. The germline CDR1 and CDR2 sequences are DFQATT and SNEGSKA (reference sequence). CDR3 sequence (DNA): TGCAGTGGGCGCGCGGATCCTGCCACAGATACGCAGTATTTT. Its translation: CSGRADPATDTQYF.

The V and J genes are TRBV5-1 and TRBJ2-1; D not resolved. Germline CDR1 reads SGHRS; CDR2 reads YFSETQ. The CDR3 consists of 15 residues. V lost 0 bases and J lost 4, with 11 bases in between. CDR3 amino acids: CASSLVRLEYNEQFF. The DNA of the CDR3 is TGCGCCAGCAGCTTGGTGAGACTGGAGTACAATGAGCAGTTCTTC.

The sample holds many counts of this clonotype. The chain links TRBV27 to TRBJ2-3, with no clear D. V lost 8 bases and J lost 3, with 18 bases in between. The CDR3 has 15 amino acids. CDR1 is MNHEY and CDR2 is SMNVEV in the germline V gene (reference sequence). CDR3 nucleotides: TGTGCCAGCTCTTGGACCTTCCCGGAGACAGATACGCAGTATTTT. Protein: CASSWTFPETDTQYF.

This clonotype was detected many times. The chain uses TRBV7-2 and TRBJ2-3; D is unclear. Germline V gives CDR1 SGHTA, CDR2 FQGNSA. V lost 4 bases to trimming and J lost 2 bases, with 10 bases between them. The CDR3 covers 14 residues. The CDR3 spells CASSSQGPTDTQYF. CDR3 nucleotide sequence: TGTGCCAGCAGCTCACAAGGGCCCACAGATACGCAGTATTTT.

This clonotype came up many times. V usage is TRBV7-2 and J usage is TRBJ2-7; 9 bases line up with TRBD1. The CDR3 is 14 residues long. CDR1 is SGHTA, CDR2 FQGNSA, per germline. V lost 6 bases, J lost 4 bases, and 7 bases stayed unmatched. CDR3 bases: TGTGCCAGCAGGCCGACAGGGGGTTTATACGAGCAGTACTTC. Protein: CASRPTGGLYEQYF. Using reference TRBV7-2 and TRBJ2-7 for the parts outside the CDR3, the full variable domain is GAGVSQSPSNKVTEKGKDVELRCDPISGHTALYWYRQSLGQGLEFLIYFQGNSAPDKSGLPSDRFSAERTGGSVSTLTIQRTQQEDSAVYLCASRPTGGLYEQYFGPGTRLTVT.

This clonotype occurred many times. The chain joins TRBV7-8 to TRBJ2-7, with 9 nucleotides matching TRBD1. CDR1 and CDR2 (germline): SGHVS, FQNEAQ. This CDR3 spans 17 amino acids. V shed 3 bases and J 1 base; nucleotides not matched to a gene: 10. The CDR3 DNA reads TGTGCCAGCAGCTTTCCCGTGAGGGGACAGGGATCCTACGAGCAGTACTTC. As protein: CASSFPVRGQGSYEQYF.

This clonotype was detected many times. The chain joins TRBV2 to TRBJ1-1; TRBD1 agrees at 11 bases. This CDR3 has 14 amino acids. V was pared by 4 bases and J by 4 bases, with 2 bases of the junction left unmatched. The germline V gene encodes CDR1 SNHLY and CDR2 FYNNEI. The CDR3 reads CASSGDRGTTEAFF. In DNA form, the CDR3 reads TGTGCCAGCAGTGGGGACAGGGGGACCACTGAAGCTTTCTTT.

V and J are TRBV28 and TRBJ2-3; no firm D call. Trimming stripped 3 bases from V and 2 bases from J, with 18 bases between. Germline loops: CDR1 MDHEN, CDR2 SYDVKM. The CDR3 is made up of 17 amino acids. The CDR3 nucleotides read TGTGCCAGCAGTTTTTCCTCGAGTAAGCTTCTCACAGATACGCAGTATTTT. Translating it yields CASSFSSSKLLTDTQYF.

The table lists this clonotype with a few counts. The V gene is TRBV20-1, the J gene TRBJ1-2, with D unclear. Germline CDR1 reads DFQATT; CDR2 reads SNEGSKA (reference sequence). CDR3 length: 15 amino acids. The V end lost 6 bases, the J end lost 3 bases, and 20 bases lay between the germline ends. In DNA, the CDR3 is TGCAGTGCAGAGATGAGGGCCATATCACACTATGGCTACACCTTC. It translates to CSAEMRAISHYGYTF.

The V gene is TRBV9, the J gene TRBJ2-1, with TRBD2 matching 8 bases. The length of the CDR3 is 16 residues. V was pared by 1 base and J by 2 bases, with 5 bases of the junction left unmatched. From germline, CDR1 is SGDLS and CDR2 YYNGEE. CDR3 sequence (DNA): TGTGCCAGCAGCGTACTCCGAGCGGGGGCCTACAATGAGCAGTTCTTC. As protein: CASSVLRAGAYNEQFF.

This clonotype was observed at least ten times. The chain is built from TRBV30 and TRBJ2-1, with D maybe TRBD2 (6 bases). Trimming cost V 2 bases and J 0 bases, with 8 bases left between them. The length of the CDR3 is 14 residues. Germline CDR1 reads GTSNPN; CDR2 reads SVGIG (reference sequence). The CDR3 spells CAWSLDYSYNEQFF. The CDR3 DNA follows: TGTGCCTGGAGTTTGGACTACTCCTACAATGAGCAGTTCTTC.

This clonotype has more than one count but fewer than ten. The chain combines TRBV20-1 with TRBJ1-1, with D unclear. CDR1 is DFQATT, CDR2 SNEGSKA, per germline (reference sequence). Trimming cost V 3 bases and J 1 base, with 9 bases left between them. This CDR3 is built from 13 residues. CDR3 sequence reads: CSASLVRNTEAFF. Written as DNA, the CDR3 is TGCAGTGCTAGCCTCGTCCGGAACACTGAAGCTTTCTTT.

The chain couples TRBV25-1 to TRBJ1-1; D possibly corresponds to TRBD1 (5 bases). CDR3 length equals 14 residues. Germline V lookup: CDR1 MGHDK, CDR2 SYGVNS. Trimming took 3 bases from V and 6 from J, leaving 14 bases between them. CDR3 DNA: TGTGCCAGCAGTGAGCAGGGTGGGGTCCCTGAAGCTTTCTTT. Translation: CASSEQGGVPEAFF.

This clonotype was counted between two and nine times. CDR3 bases: TGCAGTGCTAGTCCCCGGCCAAAAGAGACCCAGTACTTC. This sequence encodes CSASPRPKETQYF. The chain combines TRBV20-1 with TRBJ2-5; D not certain. The V and J ends lost 3 bases and 3 bases respectively, with 11 bases between them. The length of the CDR3 is 13 residues. The germline gives CDR1 DFQATT, CDR2 SNEGSKA (reference sequence).

This clonotype was counted a few times. The chain links TRBV15 to TRBJ2-7; D perhaps matches TRBD1 (6 bases). Trimming took off 0 bases at V and 0 bases at J, with 9 bases between the two ends. The CDR3 has 15 amino acids. Germline V gene data show CDR1 as LNHNV and CDR2 as YYDKDF (reference sequence). CDR3 coding DNA: TGTGCCACCAGCAGAGATTTCAGGGGCTCCTACGAGCAGTACTTC. It specifies CATSRDFRGSYEQYF.

There are a few counts of this clonotype. V is TRBV10-3 and J is TRBJ1-2; TRBD1 matches at 7 bases. The CDR3 runs 13 residues. The germline V gene has CDR1 ENHRY and CDR2 SYGVKD. Trimming at V came to 6 bases and at J to 8 bases, leaving 9 bases not matched to a gene. CDR3 bases: TGTGCCATCAGCGTACAGGGGAACGGCGGCTACACCTTC. This sequence encodes CAISVQGNGGYTF.

In this sample, this clonotype turned up a few times. This chain links TRBV6-2 or TRBV6-3 with TRBJ1-5, with D perhaps matching TRBD1 (6 bases). V was shortened by 6 bases and J by 4 bases, with 13 bases between the two germline ends. The CDR3 has 14 residues. Germline V CDR1 and CDR2: MNHEY, SVGEGT. As DNA, the CDR3 is TGTGCCAGCAGCCCCGGGGGCCCGAATCAGCCCCAGCATTTT. Amino acid sequence: CASSPGGPNQPQHF.

This clonotype was seen a single time. The genes are TRBV27 and TRBJ2-3; TRBD2 agrees at 13 bases. Germline values: CDR1 MNHEY, CDR2 SMNVEV (reference sequence). This CDR3 is built from 16 residues. With 6 bases clipped from V and 6 bases from J, the junction kept 9 bases outside the gene matches. CDR3 in DNA: TGTGCCAGCAGAGGACTAGCGGGAGTGGGTTGGGATACGCAGTATTTT. It translates to CASRGLAGVGWDTQYF.

This clonotype occurred many times. V is TRBV28 and J is TRBJ2-5; D gene unclear. The CDR3 loop spans 16 amino acids. Germline CDR1 and CDR2: MDHEN and SYDVKM. The V end was cut by 6 bases, the J end by 5 bases, with 22 bases between. CDR3 bases: TGTGCCAGCAGCCCGGCTGGCTCCCCGATTGTGGAGACCCAGTACTTC. This gives the protein CASSPAGSPIVETQYF.

This clonotype was seen many times. This rearrangement joins TRBV28 to TRBJ1-4; D is ambiguous. Germline CDR1 is MDHEN and CDR2 is SYDVKM. The CDR3 is 15 amino acids. V was trimmed by 6 bases and J by 0 bases, leaving 11 bases between them. CDR3 DNA: TGTGCCAGCAGCACCGTTGGGGCAACTAATGAAAAACTGTTTTTT. Translated: CASSTVGATNEKLFF.

This clonotype turned up a few times. V gene TRBV27 combines with J gene TRBJ1-1; perhaps TRBD1 as D (6 bases). Germline CDR1 and CDR2: MNHEY and SMNVEV (reference sequence). The CDR3 is made up of 13 amino acids. Trimming cost V 5 bases and J 7 bases, with 14 bases left between them. Written as DNA, the CDR3 is TGTGCCAGCAGTCTTCCCGGGACAAATGAAGCTTTCTTT. This encodes CASSLPGTNEAFF.

The chain uses TRBV4-2 and TRBJ2-7; D perhaps matches TRBD2 (6 bases). With 4 bases removed from V and 6 bases from J, the gap between germline ends came to 13 bases. CDR1 LGHNA and CDR2 YNFKEQ come from the germline V gene. This CDR3 comprises 13 residues. The CDR3 region is CASSPGLPLEQYF. CDR3 DNA: TGTGCCAGCAGCCCGGGACTTCCCCTCGAGCAGTACTTC.

This clonotype was recorded at least ten times. The chain uses TRBV20-1 and TRBJ2-5, with 11 nucleotides matching TRBD2. The V gene's germline CDR1 is DFQATT and CDR2 SNEGSKA (reference sequence). The CDR3 consists of 12 residues. J was trimmed by 4 bases and V by 7 bases; bases with no gene match: 2. The CDR3 sequence is CSGLAGGETQYF. The CDR3 DNA follows: TGCAGTGGTCTAGCGGGAGGAGAGACCCAGTACTTC.

This chain joins TRBV30 and TRBJ2-7, with 7 bases fitting TRBD1. After removal of 2 bases from V and 5 bases from J, the junction contained 9 bases not matched to a gene. This CDR3 comprises 14 residues. The germline gives CDR1 GTSNPN, CDR2 SVGIG (reference sequence). The CDR3 nucleotides read TGTGCCTGGAGTTACGGGGCAGGGGGTCACGAGCAGTACTTC. It is translated as CAWSYGAGGHEQYF.

The sample holds a few counts of this clonotype. The V call is TRBV7-9, the J call TRBJ2-7; D is uncertain. In germline, CDR1 is SEHNR, CDR2 FQNEAQ (reference sequence). V shed 5 bases and J shed 7 bases, with 12 bases lying between them. The length of the CDR3 is 12 residues. This chain's CDR3 is CASSPNLREQYF. The DNA of the CDR3 is TGTGCCAGCAGCCCTAATCTCCGGGAGCAGTACTTC.